Sequencing of this T cell receptor beta chain was carried out in a study of cytomegalovirus exposure and HLA in healthy donors (dated by TCRdb to the late 2010s). At the level of the whole study: In an earlier analysis of 450 to 750 of the donors, around 290 Gb of sequence data and 95 million to 130 million unique TCR beta sequences from 150 million to 200 million T cells were reported. Roughly 5 DR-DQ haplotypes were handled as single units for association and clustering, since linkage in the cohort was strong. Donor age, sex, ethnicity and CMV serostatus were collected together with the repertoire data. The aim of the study was to test whether cataloging public T cell receptors could identify signatures of past pathogen exposure. An earlier analysis of several hundred of the donors applied high-throughput TCR beta sequencing to assess whether each TCR beta V gene segment acted as functional or pseudogenic. An early release covering some 640 HLA-typed donors comprised approximately 300 gigabases of sequencing data and roughly 86 million unique TCR sequences. High-throughput TCR immunosequencing, statistical association of individual TCRs with disease status, and machine learning were combined to predict cytomegalovirus infection status. Across about 380 genotyped donors of the cohort, an average of roughly 230,000 unique TCR beta nucleotide sequences per donor were sequenced, and roughly a sixth of those sequences were non-productive. A later genetic analysis used genome-wide SNP genotypes for about 65% of the roughly 670 donors, treating that subset as a discovery cohort. Both class I and class II loci were covered by HLA typing, at four-digit resolution. The study profiled the T cell repertoires of about 720 subjects by immunosequencing and related them to cytomegalovirus serostatus. Besides the first cohort of approximately 670 subjects, a separate validation cohort made up of 90 to 150 different subjects was used. Every repertoire in the discovery cohort had been generated on one and the same sequencing platform. Among the roughly 370 genotyped donors, around 81% belonged to the genetic ancestry cluster associated with self-reported Caucasian donors. In a later analysis, previously published TCR beta repertoires from hundreds of donors were re-analyzed and high-resolution HLA genotyping was added so that TCR occurrence patterns could be studied. Rather than drawing on any new phenotypic data, the later analysis identified candidate immune exposures from TCR beta sequences and the way those sequences occurred across donors. Typing coverage varied by locus: 629-630 donors for A, B, C, DRB1 and DQB1; 500 to 550 for DQA1; 606 for DPA1; 450 to 480 for DPB1.

A remark on this clone: This receptor's antigen is unknown. Base qualities are not at hand, and no much larger clone is one base apart.

General study outcomes and caveats: A later analysis reported that several top co-occurrence clusters appeared linked to parvovirus B19, influenza, CMV and Epstein-Barr virus. Approximately 18 rarely observed V segments, including chromosome 9 orphons, were excluded from the earlier analysis of 550 to 700 of the donors because counts were too low. At a false discovery rate of 0.05, a later analysis linked under 20,000 TCR beta sequences to specific HLA alleles. An earlier analysis of 587 of the donors showed that most TCR beta V segments appeared in productive rearrangements either about 90% or about 30% of the time, which broadly matched IMGT annotations. Linkage disequilibrium might explain the correlated functional status among segregating V segments, but an unknown experimental factor could not be ruled out. The authors suggested that the approach could potentially be extended to other disease states and immunological phenotypes. The classifier was reported to diagnose cytomegalovirus status with high specificity and sensitivity in both the original and validation cohorts. A cluster of highly shared sequence variants was judged likely to represent a technical artifact of the sequencing pipeline. Compared with the 666-donor mean, donors in an Asian-associated ancestry cluster had fewer N-insertions in productive TCRs, according to a later genetic analysis. Sequencing depth was assumed to be roughly uniform across donors in the presence/absence analyses, though that assumption may not hold. In a later genetic analysis, a missense DCLRE1C variant was associated with V-gene and J-gene trimming of TCR beta chains, and the association was replicated in an independent cohort. Most TCR sequences were observed very rarely across donors, whereas some public TCRs were present in many individuals. The cohort was sequenced for TCR beta chains only, and without alpha or paired-chain data the features that could be detected were limited. According to a later analysis, TCR association rates differed among HLA loci, with DRB1 alleles showing the most associated TCRs and HLA-C alleles showing the fewest. Immune exposure information for the cohort was limited to CMV serostatus. Strong co-occurrence of HLA alleles, especially DR and DQ, made assigning TCR associations to individual alleles difficult. Because HLA typing was missing for some donors at each locus, association tests included only the typed subset. A further reported finding was that TCR beta sequences accurately predicted the HLA-A and HLA-B alleles for most subjects in the first cohort. In vitro tests confirmed that a few of the cytomegalovirus-associated TCR beta chains recognize cytomegalovirus antigens. A later analysis found that HLA-associated TCR beta chains were more clonally expanded and had lower generation probabilities than equally common non-associated chains. According to a later analysis, most CMV-associated TCR beta chains appeared to be HLA-restricted, and the HLA associations seemed to be driven largely by CMV exposure. In the study, some 160 TCR beta chains were listed as associated with cytomegalovirus.

The cohort was made up of around 720 healthy bone marrow donors. At the time of sampling, all cohort members were nominally healthy, though unrecorded immune exposures were likely present. The donor was CMV seronegative and was included in the group of a few hundred seronegative cohort members. A peripheral blood sample was collected from each donor, and TCR beta sequencing was performed on peripheral blood mononuclear cells. Genomic DNA was extracted from the blood cell samples with the Qiagen DNeasy Blood Extraction Kit. The library was produced with the immunoSEQ multiplex PCR assay. For the multiplex PCR, a mixture combining 60 forward primers for TCR Vbeta segments and 13 reverse primers for TCR Jbeta segments was used. Amplification of the CDR3 region of rearranged TCR beta genes was performed with a multiplex PCR assay on genomic DNA. On the Illumina HiSeq System, the amplified TCR beta libraries were sequenced as 87-base-pair reads. The authors processed their data as follows. Across the 640 or so repertoires, a later analysis counted approximately 75 million unique TCR beta chains, approximately 12 million of which were shared by at least two donors. Raw reads were error-corrected and collapsed into unique sequences by a nearest-neighbor algorithm in which closely related sequences were merged to remove PCR and sequencing errors. To assign V, D and J gene segments, CDR3 sequences were aligned to IMGT reference sequences. For a sequence to be retained, a match of at least six nucleotides to both a V gene segment and a J gene segment was required. A rearrangement counted as productive if the CDR3 had no stop codons and remained in frame with V and J, and every other rearrangement counted as non-productive. CDR3 was defined according to IMGT convention as the region running from the second conserved V-encoded cysteine to the conserved J-encoded phenylalanine. The earlier analysis of about 530 of the donors excluded any sequence lacking an unambiguous match to a single V gene segment. In an earlier analysis of 587 of the donors, V segments were called functional above 56.7% productive rearrangements and were called segregating when the between-donor standard deviation exceeded 5%. To diagnose cytomegalovirus status from the catalog of TCR beta chain sequences, a statistical classification framework was built. A later analysis assigned V and J genes by comparing TCR nucleotide sequences with IMGT/GENE-DB human TR gene sequences. Using the TCRdist pipeline, a later analysis assigned CDR3 sequences along with most-parsimonious VDJ recombination scenarios. In a later analysis, each TCR beta chain was defined by its CDR3 amino acid sequence together with its V-gene family, and reads without a unique V-gene family were excluded. In a later analysis, fewer than 650 highly shared, low-generation-probability nucleotide sequences were removed to address suspected cross-contamination and a sequencing artifact. For each public chain, a later analysis derived a clonal expansion index from normalized ranks of inferred template counts within each repertoire. A later analysis computed generation probabilities with a VDJ recombination model fitted to out-of-frame rearrangements, and checked the results against IGoR. A later analysis scored TCR-TCR, TCR-HLA and TCR-CMV co-occurrence with hypergeometric tests, applying a repertoire-size bias correction to TCR pairs. In a later analysis, false discovery rates were estimated by permuting HLA or CMV assignments 20 times. In a later analysis, co-occurring TCRs were grouped with DBSCAN, and TCRdist sequence similarity was added when clustering was performed within HLA-allele-positive subsets. Co-occurrence clustering excluded repertoires with fewer than 30,000 or more than 120,000 public chains, plus five with anomalous nucleotide sharing. TCRdb carries this immuneACCESS record with in-frame sequences only. Its versions omit some clonotypes, under half of them owing to an unresolved V gene in the studies checked, with the rest unexplained. The V and J calls and the clone size are those of that table, but D and trimming were determined from the DNA. The sample contains under 200,000 clones, around 80% of them found a single time. Around 4% of the sample comes from the top ten.

The source is a man aged 40-50 years in good health and CMV-seronegative. Sequences were obtained from PBMCs.

The DNA reads TGTGCCAGCAGCCCCTCAAGACTAGCGGGGGAGGCCGTCCGCTACGAGCAGTACTTC. This is translated as CASSPSRLAGEAVRYEQYF. The chain is encoded by TRBV7-8 joined to TRBJ2-7, with 12 central nucleotides matching TRBD2. From V the trimming removes 5 bases and from J it removes 3 bases, while the gene matches leave 17 bases of the junction unaccounted for. The germline V gene sets CDR1 to SGHVS and CDR2 to FQNEAQ. The CDR3 starts with the cysteine, ends with the phenylalanine, and has 19 residues. Only the CDR3 part of the read is kept: 57 bases, read in frame from the first base.